What follows are 25 T cell receptor beta chains derived from one specimen sequenced in a study of early stage breast cancer tumors. The protocol was immunoSEQ multiplex PCR, while the TCRdb copy is restricted to in-frame clones and leaves out a portion. Of roughly 40,000 clones detected, around 69% appear once; the ten largest clones hold around 7.2%. Sequences were obtained from blood. The receptors here all came from a person between 45 and 65 years old with breast cancer.

This clone has just a few counts. The chain combines TRBV5-1 with TRBJ1-1; the D gene is possibly TRBD1 (5 bases). CDR3 length equals 13 residues. The V and J ends lost 4 bases and 2 bases respectively, with 9 bases between them. In germline, CDR1 is SGHRS, CDR2 YFSETQ. The DNA of the CDR3 is TGCGCCAGCAGCCTGGGGACTAACACTGAAGCTTTCTTT. It is translated as CASSLGTNTEAFF.

The V call is TRBV10-2, the J call TRBJ1-2; D call uncertain. The CDR3 loop spans 13 amino acids. V lost 6 bases to trimming and J lost 4 bases, with 12 bases between them. Germline CDR1 and CDR2: WSHSY and SAAADI. CDR3 sequence reads: CASSMTDSYGYTF. In nucleotides, the CDR3 is TGCGCCAGCAGCATGACGGACTCCTATGGCTACACCTTC.

The chain joins TRBV7-9 to TRBJ1-1; 7 positions agree with TRBD1. The CDR3 contains 18 residues. The germline gives CDR1 SEHNR, CDR2 FQNEAQ (reference sequence). V lost 3 bases to trimming and J lost 3 bases; unmatched junction nucleotides: 16. The DNA for the CDR3 is TGTGCCAGCAGCTTCACCCTCCGACAGGGAGCAATAGACACTGAAGCTTTCTTT. Protein product: CASSFTLRQGAIDTEAFF. Full variable domain (missing parts from reference TRBV7-9 and TRBJ1-1): DTGVSQNPRHKITKRGQNVTFRCDPISEHNRLYWYRQTLGQGPEFLTYFQNEAQLEKSRLLSDRFSAERPKGSFSTLEIQRTEQGDSAMYLCASSFTLRQGAIDTEAFFGQGTRLTVV.

This sequence joins TRBV10-1 and TRBJ2-1, with D possibly being TRBD1 (7 bases). CDR1 and CDR2 (germline): WNHNN, SYGVQD (reference sequence). V was clipped by 4 bases and J by 6 bases, with 16 bases between them. The CDR3 is made up of 15 amino acids. In nucleotides, the CDR3 is TGCGCCAGCAGTGGGACAGGACGGGGAGGCAATGAGCAGTTCTTC. Translating gives CASSGTGRGGNEQFF.

V gene TRBV18 combines with J gene TRBJ1-2; TRBD1 is a possible D gene (5 bases). Between the trimmed V and J ends, which lost 2 bases and 0 bases, there was a span of 10 bases. Germline V lookup: CDR1 KGHSH, CDR2 LQKENI. The CDR3 loop spans 15 amino acids. CDR3 in DNA: TGTGCCAGCTCACCAGGGGCAGGTACTAACTATGGCTACACCTTC. Translating it yields CASSPGAGTNYGYTF.

This chain uses TRBV4-1 with TRBJ2-7; D call uncertain. The CDR3 has 13 amino acids. Germline values: CDR1 MGHRA, CDR2 YSYEKL. V was clipped by 1 base and J by 0 bases, with 4 bases between them. The CDR3 DNA follows: TGCGCCAGCAGCCAAGTCGGCTCCTACGAGCAGTACTTC. The encoded protein is CASSQVGSYEQYF.

The chain has TRBV11-3 and TRBJ2-1, with a weak D call TRBD1 (5 bases). Germline V CDR1 and CDR2: SGHNT, YENEEA. CDR3 length: 11 residues. With 5 bases removed from V and 13 bases from J, the gap between germline ends came to 12 bases. CDR3 nucleotide sequence: TGTGCCAGCAGCCAAGGGGTCGTCCAGTTCTTC. This sequence encodes CASSQGVVQFF.

The V and J genes are TRBV5-1 and TRBJ2-3; 7 positions match TRBD1. Germline CDR1 SGHRS, CDR2 YFSETQ. The length of the CDR3 is 14 residues. Trimming cost V 4 bases and J 4 bases; bases outside gene matches: 6. CDR3 DNA: TGCGCCAGCAGCCAGACGACAGGGCCAGATACGCAGTATTTT. This translates into CASSQTTGPDTQYF. Combining the CDR3 with reference TRBV5-1 and TRBJ2-3 gives the whole variable domain KAGVTQTPRYLIKTRGQQVTLSCSPISGHRSVSWYQQTPGQGLQFLFEYFSETQRNKGNFPGRFSGRQFSNSRSEMNVSTLELGDSALYLCASSQTTGPDTQYFGPGTRLTVL.

This chain links TRBV29-1 with TRBJ2-7; 11 nucleotides agree with TRBD2. From germline, CDR1 is SQVTM and CDR2 ANQGSEA. This CDR3 spans 15 amino acids. With V trimmed by 6 bases and J by 4 bases, 11 bases remained unmatched. This chain's CDR3 is CSVATGSSGGYEQYV. Written as DNA, the CDR3 is TGCAGCGTCGCCACGGGGTCTAGCGGGGGGTACGAGCAGTACGTC.

The chain recombines TRBV5-5 with TRBJ2-6; possibly TRBD1 for D (6 bases). CDR1 and CDR2 (germline): SGHKS, YYEKEE (reference sequence). The CDR3 consists of 20 residues. V was pared by 4 bases and J by 0 bases, with 23 bases between. The CDR3 protein is CASSPGLRRQDSSGANVLTF. The CDR3, as DNA: TGTGCCAGCAGCCCGGGGTTAAGGAGACAGGATTCCTCTGGGGCCAACGTCCTGACTTTC.

The chain couples TRBV9 to TRBJ2-5; D is undetermined. Looked up from germline, CDR1 is SGDLS and CDR2 is YYNGEE. The CDR3 covers 14 residues. V shed 2 bases and J shed 5 bases, with 13 bases lying between them. CDR3 coding DNA: TGTGCCAGCAGCGTTAGCTCGTTCGGGGAGACCCAGTACTTC. Translating it yields CASSVSSFGETQYF.

The chain carries TRBV11-2 and TRBJ2-2; 7 bases map to TRBD2. V trimming: 5 bases; J trimming: 2 bases; junction bases outside the gene matches: 5. The CDR3 sequence is 15 residues long. The germline V gene encodes CDR1 SGHAT and CDR2 FQNNGV. The CDR3 DNA follows: TGTGCCAGCAGCCCCCCGGGGGGTAACACCGGGGAGCTGTTTTTT. This sequence encodes CASSPPGGNTGELFF.

This rearrangement joins TRBV4-1 to TRBJ1-2, with 8 bases matching TRBD1. The CDR3 totals 15 residues. With V trimmed by 4 bases and J by 2 bases, 6 bases remained unmatched. CDR1 MGHRA and CDR2 YSYEKL come from the germline V gene. Here the CDR3 reads CASSRGGQGNYGYTF. The CDR3 coding sequence is TGCGCCAGCAGCCGCGGCGGACAGGGCAACTATGGCTACACCTTC.

The rearrangement links TRBV28 to TRBJ2-7, with D tentatively TRBD2 (5 bases). The CDR3 is 13 amino acids. Germline CDR1 is MDHEN and CDR2 is SYDVKM. The V end was cut by 6 bases, the J end by 5 bases, with 14 bases between. CDR3 sequence: CASRGTLRDEQYF. The DNA for the CDR3 is TGTGCCAGCAGGGGAACTCTGCGGGACGAGCAGTACTTC.

This clone has only a few counts. The gene calls are TRBV14 and TRBJ2-2; D is unresolved. CDR3 size: 14 residues. V was shortened by 4 bases and J by 0 bases, with 6 bases between the two germline ends. Germline-derived CDR1 and CDR2 are SGHDN and FVKESK. CDR3 sequence reads: CASSPQSNTGELFF. CDR3 sequence (DNA): TGTGCCAGCAGCCCTCAGTCGAACACCGGGGAGCTGTTTTTT. The variable domain in full, completed from reference TRBV14 and TRBJ2-2, reads EAGVTQFPSHSVIEKGQTVTLRCDPISGHDNLYWYRRVMGKEIKFLLHFVKESKQDESGMPNNRFLAERTGGTYSTLKVQPAELEDSGVYFCASSPQSNTGELFFGEGSRLTVL.

The rearrangement joins TRBV2 to TRBJ2-7; the match to TRBD1 covers 8 bases. The germline V gene has CDR1 SNHLY and CDR2 FYNNEI. Trimming removed 4 bases from V and 5 bases from J; junction bases left unmatched: 7. The CDR3 contains 14 residues. The CDR3 here is CASSGGQGANEQYV. CDR3 DNA: TGTGCCAGCAGTGGGGGGCAGGGGGCGAACGAGCAGTACGTC.

The chain links TRBV7-8 to TRBJ2-2, with TRBD2 identical over 11 bases. With 5 bases clipped from V and 6 bases from J, the junction kept 11 bases outside the gene matches. In germline, CDR1 is SGHVS, CDR2 FQNEAQ. The CDR3 runs to 17 residues. The CDR3 sequence: CASSPRIGTSGSGELFF. The CDR3 DNA reads as TGTGCCAGCAGCCCCCGTATAGGGACTAGCGGATCCGGGGAGCTGTTTTTT.

This clone has a handful of counts. V is TRBV18 and J is TRBJ1-2; D remains unclear. This CDR3 region has 14 residues. Per germline, CDR1 KGHSH and CDR2 LQKENI. V lost 3 bases and J lost 7, with 15 bases in between. The CDR3, as DNA: TGTGCCAGCTCACCCTCCGGGGAGGTGAGTGGCTACACCTTC. Amino acids: CASSPSGEVSGYTF.

The CDR3, as DNA: TGCGCCAGCAGCTTACTTTCCGGGACAGAAGAGACCCAGTACTTC. It codes for CASSLLSGTEETQYF. The rearrangement uses TRBV5-1 and TRBJ2-5, with 7 bases fitting TRBD1. Trimming removed 2 bases from V and 3 bases from J; junction bases left unmatched: 7. The V gene's germline CDR1 is SGHRS and CDR2 YFSETQ. The CDR3 has 15 residues.

V and J are TRBV14 and TRBJ1-6; 8 nucleotides line up with TRBD1. V trimming: 4 bases; J trimming: 6 bases; junction bases outside the gene matches: 5. Germline V CDR1 and CDR2: SGHDN, FVKESK. The CDR3 is 15 amino acids. CDR3: CASSPTGVGNSPLHF. CDR3 in DNA: TGTGCCAGCAGCCCGACAGGGGTTGGTAATTCACCCCTCCACTTT. The full variable domain, completed using reference TRBV14 and TRBJ1-6, is EAGVTQFPSHSVIEKGQTVTLRCDPISGHDNLYWYRRVMGKEIKFLLHFVKESKQDESGMPNNRFLAERTGGTYSTLKVQPAELEDSGVYFCASSPTGVGNSPLHFGNGTRLTVT.

In nucleotides, the CDR3 is TGTGCCAGCAGCCAAGGAAGGGAGGATGAAGCTTTCTTT. Protein sequence: CASSQGREDEAFF. J is TRBJ1-1 and V is TRBV14, with D uncertain. CDR1 is SGHDN, CDR2 FVKESK, per germline. The V end lost 1 base, the J end lost 7 bases, and 10 bases lay between the germline ends. The CDR3 runs 13 residues. The entire variable domain, with the rest obtained from reference TRBV14 and TRBJ1-1, is as follows: EAGVTQFPSHSVIEKGQTVTLRCDPISGHDNLYWYRRVMGKEIKFLLHFVKESKQDESGMPNNRFLAERTGGTYSTLKVQPAELEDSGVYFCASSQGREDEAFFGQGTRLTVV.

This clone has a handful of counts. The rearrangement links TRBV18 to TRBJ1-1, with D unclear. V lost 3 bases and J lost 1, with 12 bases in between. Germline lookup yields CDR1 KGHSH and CDR2 LQKENI. CDR3 length equals 15 residues. CDR3 region: CASSPYGSTNTEAFF. Written as DNA, the CDR3 is TGTGCCAGCTCACCTTACGGGAGTACGAACACTGAAGCTTTCTTT.

The V gene is TRBV11-2, the J gene TRBJ2-7; TRBD2 agrees at 12 bases. CDR3 length equals 16 residues. V lost 5 bases to trimming and J lost 1 base; unmatched junction nucleotides: 6. Germline V lookup: CDR1 SGHAT, CDR2 FQNNGV. CDR3: CASSIKTSGSSYEQYF. The CDR3 coding sequence is TGTGCCAGCAGCATAAAGACTAGCGGGAGTTCCTACGAGCAGTACTTC.

This clone has just a few counts. CDR3: CASSRSPSTDTQYF. The CDR3 region has the DNA TGTGCCAGCAGCCGAAGCCCCAGCACAGATACGCAGTATTTT. The rearrangement links TRBV7-2 to TRBJ2-3, with no clear D. Germline V gene data show CDR1 as SGHTA and CDR2 as FQGNSA. Trimming took 5 bases from V and 0 from J, leaving 9 bases between them. This CDR3 contains 14 residues. The variable domain in full, with the rest retrieved from reference TRBV7-2 and TRBJ2-3, is GAGVSQSPSNKVTEKGKDVELRCDPISGHTALYWYRQSLGQGLEFLIYFQGNSAPDKSGLPSDRFSAERTGGSVSTLTIQRTQQEDSAVYLCASSRSPSTDTQYFGPGTRLTVL.

This clone was recorded once. The DNA of the CDR3 is TGTGCCAGCAGCAATGAGCGGGCAGGGAACTATGGCTACACCTTC. It codes for CASSNERAGNYGYTF. The V and J genes are TRBV28 and TRBJ1-2, with a tentative D call TRBD1 (5 bases). Germline CDR1 MDHEN, CDR2 SYDVKM. Trimming cost V 6 bases and J 2 bases, with 16 bases left between them. The CDR3 has 15 residues.